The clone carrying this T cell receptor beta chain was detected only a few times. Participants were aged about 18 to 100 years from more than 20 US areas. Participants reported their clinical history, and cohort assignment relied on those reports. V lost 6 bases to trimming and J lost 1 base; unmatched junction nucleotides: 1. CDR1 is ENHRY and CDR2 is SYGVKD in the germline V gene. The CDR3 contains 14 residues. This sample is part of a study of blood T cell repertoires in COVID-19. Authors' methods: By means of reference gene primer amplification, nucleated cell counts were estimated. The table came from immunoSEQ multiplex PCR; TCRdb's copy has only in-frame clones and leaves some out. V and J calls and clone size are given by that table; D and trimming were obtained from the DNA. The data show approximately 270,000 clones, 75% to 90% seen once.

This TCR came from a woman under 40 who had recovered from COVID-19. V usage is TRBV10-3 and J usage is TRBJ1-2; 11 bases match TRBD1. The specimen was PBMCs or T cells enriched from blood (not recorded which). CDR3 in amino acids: CAIRDRGLNYGYTF. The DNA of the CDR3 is TGTGCCATCAGGGACAGGGGGCTTAACTATGGCTACACCTTC.